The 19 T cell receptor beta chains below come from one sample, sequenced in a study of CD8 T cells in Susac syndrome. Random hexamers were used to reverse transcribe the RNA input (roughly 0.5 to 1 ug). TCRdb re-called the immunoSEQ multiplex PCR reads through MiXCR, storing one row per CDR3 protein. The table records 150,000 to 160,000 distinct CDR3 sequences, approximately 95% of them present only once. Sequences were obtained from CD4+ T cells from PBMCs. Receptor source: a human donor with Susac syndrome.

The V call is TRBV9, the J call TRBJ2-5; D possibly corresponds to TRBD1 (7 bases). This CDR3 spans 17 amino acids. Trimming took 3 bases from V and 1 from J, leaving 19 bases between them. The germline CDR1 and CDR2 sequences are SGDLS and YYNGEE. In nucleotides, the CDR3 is TGTGCCAGCAGCGGGACTAAGAGGACAGGCCTCCAAGAGACCCAGTACTTC. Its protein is CASSGTKRTGLQETQYF.

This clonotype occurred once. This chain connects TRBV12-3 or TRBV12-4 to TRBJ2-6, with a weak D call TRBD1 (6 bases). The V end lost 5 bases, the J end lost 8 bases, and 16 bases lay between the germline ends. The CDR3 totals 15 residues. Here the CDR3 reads CASSIHNRAPNVLTF. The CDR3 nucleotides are TGTGCCAGCAGTATACATAACAGGGCGCCCAACGTCCTGACTTTC.

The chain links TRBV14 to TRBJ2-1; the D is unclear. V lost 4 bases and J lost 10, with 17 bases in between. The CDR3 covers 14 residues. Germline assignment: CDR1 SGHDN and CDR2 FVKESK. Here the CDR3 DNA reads TGTGCCAGCAGCCCTCACCTTACACGGTCGGAGCAGTTCTTC. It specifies CASSPHLTRSEQFF.

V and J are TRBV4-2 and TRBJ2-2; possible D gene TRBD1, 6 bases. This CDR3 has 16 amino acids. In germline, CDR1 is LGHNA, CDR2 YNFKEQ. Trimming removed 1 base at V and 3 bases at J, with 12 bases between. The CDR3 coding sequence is TGTGCCAGCAGCCAAGGCGGGCAGGGGTACACCGGGGAGCTGTTTTTT. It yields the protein CASSQGGQGYTGELFF.

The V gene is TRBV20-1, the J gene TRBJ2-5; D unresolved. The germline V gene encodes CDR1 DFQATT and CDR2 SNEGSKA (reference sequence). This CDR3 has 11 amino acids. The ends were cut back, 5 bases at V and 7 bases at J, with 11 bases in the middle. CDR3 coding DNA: TGCAGTGCTGCGGTGGGTGGGACCCAGTACTTC. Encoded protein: CSAAVGGTQYF.

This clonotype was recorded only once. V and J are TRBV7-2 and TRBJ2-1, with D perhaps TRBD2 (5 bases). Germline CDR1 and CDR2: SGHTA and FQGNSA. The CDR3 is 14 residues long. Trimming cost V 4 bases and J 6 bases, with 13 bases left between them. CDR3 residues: CASSYDYSANEQFF. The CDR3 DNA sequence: TGTGCCAGCAGCTATGACTATTCCGCCAATGAGCAGTTCTTC.

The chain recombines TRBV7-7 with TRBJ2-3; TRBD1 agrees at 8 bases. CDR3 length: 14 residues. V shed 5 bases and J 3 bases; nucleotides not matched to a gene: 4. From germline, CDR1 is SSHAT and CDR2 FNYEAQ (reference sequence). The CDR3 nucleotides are TGTGCCAGCAGCCCAGGGGGCCGGACAGATACGCAGTATTTT. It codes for CASSPGGRTDTQYF. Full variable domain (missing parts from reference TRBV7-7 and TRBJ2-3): GAGVSQSPRYKVTKRGQDVTLRCDPISSHATLYWYQQALGQGPEFLTYFNYEAQPDKSGLPSDRFSAERPEGSISTLTIQRTEQRDSAMYRCASSPGGRTDTQYFGPGTRLTVL.

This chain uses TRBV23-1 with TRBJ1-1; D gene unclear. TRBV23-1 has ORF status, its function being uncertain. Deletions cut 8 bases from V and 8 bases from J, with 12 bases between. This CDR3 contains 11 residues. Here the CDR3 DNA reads TGCGCCAGCGACGGGATTAGGGAAGCTTTCTTT. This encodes CASDGIREAFF.

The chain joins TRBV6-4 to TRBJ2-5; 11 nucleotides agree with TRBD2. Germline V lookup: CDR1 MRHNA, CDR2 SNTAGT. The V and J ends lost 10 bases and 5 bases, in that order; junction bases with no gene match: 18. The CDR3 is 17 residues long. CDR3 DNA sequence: TGTGCCACTCCGAAAACAAGTGACCCTAGCGGGGGGGAGACCCAGTACTTC. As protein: CATPKTSDPSGGETQYF.

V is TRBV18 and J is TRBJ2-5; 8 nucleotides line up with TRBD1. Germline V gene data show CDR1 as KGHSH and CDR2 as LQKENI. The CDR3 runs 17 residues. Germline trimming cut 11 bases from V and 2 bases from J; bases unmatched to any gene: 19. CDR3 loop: CASTRDEVGTGQETQYF. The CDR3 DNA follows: TGTGCCTCTACCCGGGACGAGGTGGGGACAGGACAAGAGACCCAGTACTTC.

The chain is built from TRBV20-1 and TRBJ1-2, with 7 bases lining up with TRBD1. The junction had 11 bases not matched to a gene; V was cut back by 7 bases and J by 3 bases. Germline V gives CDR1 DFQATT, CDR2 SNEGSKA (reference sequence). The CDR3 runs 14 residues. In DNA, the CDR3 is TGCAGTGGGCCAGGGGGAATAGGGGACTATGGCTACACCTTC. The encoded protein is CSGPGGIGDYGYTF.

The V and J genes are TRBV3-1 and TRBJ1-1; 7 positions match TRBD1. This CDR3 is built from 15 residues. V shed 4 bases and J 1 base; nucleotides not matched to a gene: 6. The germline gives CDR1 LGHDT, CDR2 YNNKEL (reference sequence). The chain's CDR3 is CASSPSYRGNTEAFF. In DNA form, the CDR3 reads TGTGCCAGCAGCCCGAGTTACAGGGGGAACACTGAAGCTTTCTTT.

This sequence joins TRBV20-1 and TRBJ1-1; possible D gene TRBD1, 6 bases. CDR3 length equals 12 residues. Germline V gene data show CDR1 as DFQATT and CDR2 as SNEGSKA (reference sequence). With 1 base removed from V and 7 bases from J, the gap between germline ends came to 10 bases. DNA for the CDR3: TGCAGTGCTAGAGGGGGGGGGCATGAAGCTTTCTTT. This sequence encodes CSARGGGHEAFF.

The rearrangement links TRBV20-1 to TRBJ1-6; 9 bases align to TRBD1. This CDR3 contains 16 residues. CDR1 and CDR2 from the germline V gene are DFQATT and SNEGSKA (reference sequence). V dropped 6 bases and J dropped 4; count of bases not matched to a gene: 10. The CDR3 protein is CSATRGTGTYNSPLHF. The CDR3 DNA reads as TGCAGTGCCACCCGCGGGACAGGGACGTATAATTCACCCCTCCACTTT.

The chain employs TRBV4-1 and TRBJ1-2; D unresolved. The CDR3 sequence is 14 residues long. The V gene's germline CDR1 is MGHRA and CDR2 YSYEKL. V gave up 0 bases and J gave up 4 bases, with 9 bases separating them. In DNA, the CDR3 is TGCGCCAGCAGCCAAGATCTAGGCAGCTATGGCTACACCTTC. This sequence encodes CASSQDLGSYGYTF.

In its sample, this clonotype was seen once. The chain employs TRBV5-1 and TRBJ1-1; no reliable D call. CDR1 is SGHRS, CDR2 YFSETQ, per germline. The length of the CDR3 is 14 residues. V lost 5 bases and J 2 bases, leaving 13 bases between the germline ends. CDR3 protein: CASRRNTDNTEAFF. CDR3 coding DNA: TGCGCCAGCAGGAGGAACACAGATAACACTGAAGCTTTCTTT. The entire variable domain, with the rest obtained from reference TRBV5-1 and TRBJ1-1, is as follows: KAGVTQTPRYLIKTRGQQVTLSCSPISGHRSVSWYQQTPGQGLQFLFEYFSETQRNKGNFPGRFSGRQFSNSRSEMNVSTLELGDSALYLCASRRNTDNTEAFFGQGTRLTVV.

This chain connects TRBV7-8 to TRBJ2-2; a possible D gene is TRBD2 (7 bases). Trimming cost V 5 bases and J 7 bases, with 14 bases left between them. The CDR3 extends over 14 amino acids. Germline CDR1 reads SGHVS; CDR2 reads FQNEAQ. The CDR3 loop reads CASSLGGANGELFF. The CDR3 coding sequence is TGTGCCAGCAGCCTAGGGGGGGCAAACGGGGAGCTGTTTTTT.

The CDR3 coding sequence is TGCAGTGCTAGTCGGTCCGGGACAGGGCTCTACAATGAGCAGTTCTTC. It yields the protein CSASRSGTGLYNEQFF. The chain carries TRBV20-1 and TRBJ2-1, with TRBD1 identical over 9 bases. Germline CDR1 is DFQATT and CDR2 is SNEGSKA (reference sequence). The CDR3 sequence is 16 residues long. J lost 3 bases, V lost 3 bases, and 9 bases had no gene match.

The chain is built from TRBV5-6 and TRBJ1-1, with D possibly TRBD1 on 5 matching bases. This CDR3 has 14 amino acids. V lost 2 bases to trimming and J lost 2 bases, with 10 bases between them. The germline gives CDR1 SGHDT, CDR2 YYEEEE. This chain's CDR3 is CASSFGTINTEAFF. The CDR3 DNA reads TGTGCCAGCAGCTTCGGGACGATTAACACTGAAGCTTTCTTT.